This note documents a single TCR beta chain sequence. What it binds is not known. Method: immunoSEQ multiplex PCR; TCRdb's copy keeps in-frame clones and lacks some. The sample includes about 2,200 clones, roughly a quarter seen only once; the top ten take approximately 10%. These data are taken from a study of T cells in localized non-small cell lung cancer. Regarding the study as a whole: Adjacent lung held a median roughly 60 of the top 100 tumor clones. Uninvolved adjacent lung showed higher T cell clonality than tumor. A raised T cell density in blood coincided with lengthier overall survival.

V dropped 10 bases and J dropped 1 base, with 11 bases sitting between them. From germline, CDR1 is LNHDA and CDR2 SQIVND (reference sequence). This CDR3 is 14 amino acids long. The sequenced sample was normal lung tissue next to the tumor, obtained before any cancer treatment. The TCR was taken from a man aged 40-75 years with stage III lung adenocarcinoma. The chain links TRBV19 to TRBJ2-6; no reliable D call. CDR3 protein: CATSSDSGANVLTF. The CDR3 DNA reads TGTGCCACCTCCTCGGATTCTGGGGCCAACGTCCTGACTTTC.